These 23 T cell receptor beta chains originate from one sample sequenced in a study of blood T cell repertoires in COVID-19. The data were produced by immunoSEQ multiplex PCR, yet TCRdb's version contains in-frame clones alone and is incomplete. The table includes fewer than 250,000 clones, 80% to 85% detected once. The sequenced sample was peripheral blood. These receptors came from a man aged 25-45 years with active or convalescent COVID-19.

CDR3 region: CASSQDAVAGTDTQYF. In DNA, the CDR3 is TGCGCCAGCAGCCAAGATGCGGTAGCGGGGACAGATACGCAGTATTTT. This chain joins TRBV4-1 and TRBJ2-3, with TRBD2 matching 8 bases. Germline CDR1 MGHRA, CDR2 YSYEKL. The ends lost 0 bases at V and 3 bases at J; junction bases unmatched: 5. This CDR3 contains 16 residues.

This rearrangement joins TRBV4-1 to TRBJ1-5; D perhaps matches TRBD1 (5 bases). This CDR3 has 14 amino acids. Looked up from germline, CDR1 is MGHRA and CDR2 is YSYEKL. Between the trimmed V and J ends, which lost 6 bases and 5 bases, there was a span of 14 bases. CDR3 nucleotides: TGCGCCAGCAGTTCCGACAGCTCTTATCAGCCCCAGCATTTT. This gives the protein CASSSDSSYQPQHF.

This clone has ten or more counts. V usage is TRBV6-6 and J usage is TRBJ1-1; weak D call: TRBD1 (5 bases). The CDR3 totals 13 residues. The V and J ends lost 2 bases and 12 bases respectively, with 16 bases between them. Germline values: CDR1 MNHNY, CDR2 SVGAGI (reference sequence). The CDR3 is CASSYGLQGWTFF. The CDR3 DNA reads TGTGCCAGCAGTTACGGCTTGCAGGGATGGACTTTCTTT.

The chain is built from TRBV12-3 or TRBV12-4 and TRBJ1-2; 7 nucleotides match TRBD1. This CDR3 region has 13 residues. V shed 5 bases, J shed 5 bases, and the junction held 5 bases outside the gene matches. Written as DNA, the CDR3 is TGTGCCAGCAGTCCCAAGACAGGGTATGGCTACACCTTC. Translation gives CASSPKTGYGYTF.

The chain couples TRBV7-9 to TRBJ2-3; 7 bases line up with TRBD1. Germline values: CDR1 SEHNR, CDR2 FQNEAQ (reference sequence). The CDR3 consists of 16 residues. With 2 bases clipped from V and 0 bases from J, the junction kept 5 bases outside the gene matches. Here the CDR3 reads CASSLRVQGSTDTQYF. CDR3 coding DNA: TGTGCCAGCAGCTTAAGGGTACAGGGGAGCACAGATACGCAGTATTTT.

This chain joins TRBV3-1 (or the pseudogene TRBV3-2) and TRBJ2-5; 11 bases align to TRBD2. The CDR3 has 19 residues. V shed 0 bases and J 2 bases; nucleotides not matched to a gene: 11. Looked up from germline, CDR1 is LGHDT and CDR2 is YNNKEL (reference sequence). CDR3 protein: CASSQELAGGVMGQETQYF. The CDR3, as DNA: TGTGCCAGCAGCCAAGAATTAGCGGGAGGGGTCATGGGGCAAGAGACCCAGTACTTC.

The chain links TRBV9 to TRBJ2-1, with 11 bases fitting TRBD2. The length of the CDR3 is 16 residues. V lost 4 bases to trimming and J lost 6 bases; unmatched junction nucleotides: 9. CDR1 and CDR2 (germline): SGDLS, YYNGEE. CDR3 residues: CASSRGVAGGRNEQFF. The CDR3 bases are TGTGCCAGCAGCCGGGGGGTAGCGGGAGGGCGCAATGAGCAGTTCTTC.

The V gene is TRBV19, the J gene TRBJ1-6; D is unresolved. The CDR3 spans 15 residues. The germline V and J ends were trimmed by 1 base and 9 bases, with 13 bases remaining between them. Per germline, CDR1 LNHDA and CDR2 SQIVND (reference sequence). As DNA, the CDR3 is TGTGCCAGTAGTATAGTGCGGGGTCCTGCTTCACCCCTCCACTTT. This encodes CASSIVRGPASPLHF.

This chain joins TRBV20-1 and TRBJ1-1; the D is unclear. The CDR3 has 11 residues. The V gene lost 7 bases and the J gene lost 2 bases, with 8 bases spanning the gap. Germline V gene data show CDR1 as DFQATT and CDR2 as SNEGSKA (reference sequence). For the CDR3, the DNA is TGCAGTGTGGGAGTAAACACTGAAGCTTTCTTT. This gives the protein CSVGVNTEAFF.

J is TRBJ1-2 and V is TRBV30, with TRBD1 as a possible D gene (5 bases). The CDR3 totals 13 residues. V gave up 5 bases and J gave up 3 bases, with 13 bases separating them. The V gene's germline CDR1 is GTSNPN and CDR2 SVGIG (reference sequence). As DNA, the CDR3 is TGTGCCTGGTCAGATGGGGCGGACTATGGCTACACCTTC. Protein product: CAWSDGADYGYTF.

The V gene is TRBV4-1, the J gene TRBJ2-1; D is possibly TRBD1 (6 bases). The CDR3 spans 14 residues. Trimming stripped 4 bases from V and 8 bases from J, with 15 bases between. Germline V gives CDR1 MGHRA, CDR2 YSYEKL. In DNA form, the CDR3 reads TGCGCCAGCAGCCCTGTAGGCAGGGGATATGAGCAGTTCTTC. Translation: CASSPVGRGYEQFF.

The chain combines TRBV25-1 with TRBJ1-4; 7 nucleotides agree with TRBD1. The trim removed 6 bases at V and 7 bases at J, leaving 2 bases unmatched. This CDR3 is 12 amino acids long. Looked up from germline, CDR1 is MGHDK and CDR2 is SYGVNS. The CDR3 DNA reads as TGTGCCAGCAGCGACAGGGTTGAAAAACTGTTTTTT. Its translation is CASSDRVEKLFF.

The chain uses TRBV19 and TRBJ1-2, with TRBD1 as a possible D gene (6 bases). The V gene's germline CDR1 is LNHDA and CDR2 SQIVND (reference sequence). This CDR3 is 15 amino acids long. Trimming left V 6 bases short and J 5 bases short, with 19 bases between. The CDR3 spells CASRDSLRGKYGYTF. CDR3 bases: TGTGCCAGTAGGGACAGCCTTCGAGGGAAATATGGCTACACCTTC.

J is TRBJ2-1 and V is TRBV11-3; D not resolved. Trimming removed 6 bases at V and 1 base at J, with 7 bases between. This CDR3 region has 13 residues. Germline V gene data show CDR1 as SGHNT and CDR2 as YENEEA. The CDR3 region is CASSSQSYNEQFF. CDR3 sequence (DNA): TGTGCCAGCAGTTCCCAGTCCTACAATGAGCAGTTCTTC.

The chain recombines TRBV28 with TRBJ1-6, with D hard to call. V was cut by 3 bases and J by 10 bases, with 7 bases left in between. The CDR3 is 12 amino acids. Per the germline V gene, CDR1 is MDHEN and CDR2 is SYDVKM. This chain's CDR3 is CASSFRTSPLHF. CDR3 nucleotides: TGTGCCAGCAGTTTCCGCACATCACCCCTCCACTTT. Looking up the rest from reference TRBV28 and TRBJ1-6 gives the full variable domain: DVKVTQSSRYLVKRTGEKVFLECVQDMDHENMFWYRQDPGLGLRLIYFSYDVKMKEKGDIPEGYSVSREKKERFSLILESASTNQTSMYLCASSFRTSPLHFGNGTRLTVT.

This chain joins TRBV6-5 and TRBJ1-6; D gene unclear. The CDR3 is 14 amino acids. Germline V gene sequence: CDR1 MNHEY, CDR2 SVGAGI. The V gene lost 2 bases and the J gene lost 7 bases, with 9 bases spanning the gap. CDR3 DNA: TGTGCCAGCAGTTACGCGGGCGGGAATTCACCCCTCCACTTT. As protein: CASSYAGGNSPLHF.

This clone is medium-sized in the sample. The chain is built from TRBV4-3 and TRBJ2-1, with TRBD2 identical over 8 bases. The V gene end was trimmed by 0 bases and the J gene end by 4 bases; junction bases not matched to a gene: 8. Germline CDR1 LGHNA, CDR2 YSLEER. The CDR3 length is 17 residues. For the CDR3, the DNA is TGCGCCAGCAGCCAAGATATTGCCGGGGGGGGTTACAATGAGCAGTTCTTC. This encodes CASSQDIAGGGYNEQFF.

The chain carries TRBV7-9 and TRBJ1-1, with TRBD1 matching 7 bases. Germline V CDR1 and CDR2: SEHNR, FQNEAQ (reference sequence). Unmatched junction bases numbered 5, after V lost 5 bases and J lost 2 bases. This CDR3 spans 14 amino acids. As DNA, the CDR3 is TGTGCCAGCAGCAACCGGGACAGCAACACTGAAGCTTTCTTT. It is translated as CASSNRDSNTEAFF.

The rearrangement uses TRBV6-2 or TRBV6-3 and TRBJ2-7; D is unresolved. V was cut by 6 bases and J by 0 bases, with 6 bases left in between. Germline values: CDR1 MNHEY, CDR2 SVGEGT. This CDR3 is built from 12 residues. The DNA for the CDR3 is TGTGCCAGCAGCCACACCTCCTACGAGCAGTACTTC. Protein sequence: CASSHTSYEQYF.

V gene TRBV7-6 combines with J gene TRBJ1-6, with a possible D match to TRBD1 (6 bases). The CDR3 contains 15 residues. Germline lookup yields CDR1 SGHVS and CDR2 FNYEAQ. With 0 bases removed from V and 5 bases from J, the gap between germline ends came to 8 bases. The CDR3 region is CASSLAGTNNSPLHF. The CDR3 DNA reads TGTGCCAGCAGCTTAGCCGGGACAAATAATTCACCCCTCCACTTT.

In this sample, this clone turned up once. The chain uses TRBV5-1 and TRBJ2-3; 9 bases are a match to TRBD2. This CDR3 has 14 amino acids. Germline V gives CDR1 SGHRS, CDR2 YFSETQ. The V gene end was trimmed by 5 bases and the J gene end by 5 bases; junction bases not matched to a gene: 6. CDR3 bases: TGCGCCAGCAGGTCAGCGGGAGGTGGAGATACGCAGTATTTT. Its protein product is CASRSAGGGDTQYF.

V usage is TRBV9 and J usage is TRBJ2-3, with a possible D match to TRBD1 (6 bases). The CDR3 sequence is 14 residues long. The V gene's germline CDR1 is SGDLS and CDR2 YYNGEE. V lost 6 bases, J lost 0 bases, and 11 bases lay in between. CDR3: CASTGQTSTDTQYF. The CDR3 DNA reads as TGTGCCAGCACCGGACAGACGAGCACAGATACGCAGTATTTT.

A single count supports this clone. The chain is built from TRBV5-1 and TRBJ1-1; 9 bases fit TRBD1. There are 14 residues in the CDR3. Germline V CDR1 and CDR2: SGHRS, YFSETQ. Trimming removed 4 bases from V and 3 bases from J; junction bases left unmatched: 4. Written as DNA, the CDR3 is TGCGCCAGCAGCATCGGACAGGGGTACACTGAAGCTTTCTTT. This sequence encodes CASSIGQGYTEAFF.